Shown below are 10 T cell receptor beta chains from a single sample sequenced in a study of early T cells in non-severe SARS-CoV-2 infection. Using its own MiXCR run on the 5' RACE reads, TCRdb lists one record per CDR3 protein. The sample has tens of thousands of distinct CDR3 sequences, 9.5% to 15% seen once; the top ten hold around 16%. Sequenced input: whole blood. These receptors were taken from an adult who was a healthcare worker with PCR-confirmed SARS-CoV-2 infection or an uninfected control (not recorded which).

The gene calls are TRBV20-1 and TRBJ1-2; no definite D call. Per the germline V gene, CDR1 is DFQATT and CDR2 is SNEGSKA (reference sequence). This CDR3 is 12 amino acids long. Trimming shortened V by 2 bases and J by 8 bases, and 12 bases separated the two germline ends. CDR3 region: CSARHGGGGYTF. Written as DNA, the CDR3 is TGCAGTGCTAGACACGGCGGCGGAGGCTACACCTTC.

This clonotype was seen a few times. This chain connects TRBV5-1 to TRBJ1-3; a weak D match, TRBD1 (6 bases). The germline V gene has CDR1 SGHRS and CDR2 YFSETQ. The CDR3 has 13 residues. The V gene lost 4 bases and the J gene lost 2 bases, with 7 bases spanning the gap. The CDR3 sequence: CASSTGTGNTIYF. CDR3 DNA sequence: TGCGCCAGCAGCACAGGGACTGGAAACACCATATATTTT.

This clonotype was detected only a few times. The chain couples TRBV9 to TRBJ2-1; D is unresolved. Germline CDR1 reads SGDLS; CDR2 reads YYNGEE. The CDR3 runs to 11 residues. Trimming stripped 1 base from V and 8 bases from J, with 4 bases between. The CDR3 DNA sequence: TGTGCCAGCAGCGTATTGGATGAGCAGTTCTTC. This encodes CASSVLDEQFF.

This clonotype was picked up many times. The chain uses TRBV5-4 and TRBJ1-1, with a tentative D call TRBD1 (6 bases). Germline lookup yields CDR1 SGHNT and CDR2 YYREEE (reference sequence). The germline V and J ends were trimmed by 0 bases and 1 base, with 10 bases remaining between them. The CDR3 has 15 residues. The CDR3 nucleotides are TGTGCCAGCAGCTTGGAATCGACAGGGAACACTGAAGCTTTCTTT. This translates into CASSLESTGNTEAFF. The full variable domain, with the rest looked up from reference TRBV5-4 and TRBJ1-1, is ETGVTQSPTHLIKTRGQQVTLRCSSQSGHNTVSWYQQALGQGPQFIFQYYREEENGRGNFPPRFSGLQFPNYSSELNVNALELDDSALYLCASSLESTGNTEAFFGQGTRLTVV.

This clonotype has more than one count but fewer than ten. V and J are TRBV19 and TRBJ1-1; TRBD1 aligns across 7 bases. CDR1 LNHDA and CDR2 SQIVND come from the germline V gene (reference sequence). With V trimmed by 8 bases and J by 3 bases, 3 bases remained unmatched. The CDR3 runs to 12 residues. The CDR3 DNA is TGTGCCAGTCAGGGGGGATACACTGAAGCTTTCTTT. It codes for CASQGGYTEAFF. The full variable domain, with the rest looked up from reference TRBV19 and TRBJ1-1, is DGGITQSPKYLFRKEGQNVTLSCEQNLNHDAMYWYRQDPGQGLRLIYYSQIVNDFQKGDIAEGYSVSREKKESFPLTVTSAQKNPTAFYLCASQGGYTEAFFGQGTRLTVV.

The chain carries TRBV24-1 and TRBJ2-5; no clear D. CDR1 and CDR2 from the germline V gene are KGHDR and SFDVKD. This CDR3 has 11 amino acids. The ends were cut back, 5 bases at V and 5 bases at J, with 5 bases in the middle. The DNA of the CDR3 is TGTGCCACCAGTGCCCGGGAGACCCAGTACTTC. Protein: CATSARETQYF.

This clonotype occurred many times. The chain combines TRBV6-1 with TRBJ1-1; D perhaps matches TRBD1 (5 bases). Germline values: CDR1 MNHNS, CDR2 SASEGT. CDR3 length: 15 residues. V was pared by 6 bases and J by 5 bases, with 19 bases between. CDR3 sequence reads: CASRAGPSVGTEAFF. CDR3 coding DNA: TGTGCCAGCAGAGCGGGACCCTCGGTCGGGACTGAAGCTTTCTTT.

This clonotype was observed at least ten times. The chain joins TRBV4-2 to TRBJ2-2, with D uncertain. The germline gives CDR1 LGHNA, CDR2 YNFKEQ. With 0 bases removed from V and 3 bases from J, the gap between germline ends came to 5 bases. The CDR3 has 14 residues. For the CDR3, the DNA is TGTGCCAGCAGCCAAGATGTATACACCGGGGAGCTGTTTTTT. It specifies CASSQDVYTGELFF.

This clonotype was recorded a few times. The V gene is TRBV19, the J gene TRBJ2-7; D is ambiguous. Trimming took off 1 base at V and 0 bases at J, with 7 bases between the two ends. This CDR3 has 14 residues. Germline V gene sequence: CDR1 LNHDA, CDR2 SQIVND (reference sequence). This chain's CDR3 is CASSIGPVSYEQYF. As DNA, the CDR3 is TGTGCCAGTAGTATAGGTCCTGTCTCCTACGAGCAGTACTTC.

The chain couples TRBV13 to TRBJ2-3, with D perhaps matching TRBD2 (6 bases). From germline, CDR1 is PRHDT and CDR2 FYEKMQ (reference sequence). The CDR3 is 15 amino acids. The ends were cut back, 3 bases at V and 3 bases at J, with 13 bases in the middle. The CDR3 is CASSFGLAGTDTQYF. Written as DNA, the CDR3 is TGTGCCAGCAGCTTCGGACTTGCGGGAACAGATACGCAGTATTTT.